These 25 T cell receptor beta chains were sequenced from one sample in a study of radiotherapy plus CTLA-4 blockade in lung cancer. Method: immunoSEQ multiplex PCR; TCRdb's copy keeps in-frame clones and lacks some. The profile shows around 85,000 clones, roughly 86% of them singletons. Sequenced here: peripheral blood, sampled from a patient treated with radiotherapy plus ipilimumab. The receptor source for this set is a human donor with non-small cell lung cancer who had a partial response to radiotherapy plus ipilimumab.

The chain carries TRBV19 and TRBJ2-1, with TRBD1 matching 9 bases. Unmatched junction bases numbered 12, after V lost 6 bases and J lost 9 bases. The CDR3 totals 15 residues. Germline assignment: CDR1 LNHDA and CDR2 SQIVND (reference sequence). This CDR3 is CASSTGTGISGEQFF. In DNA, the CDR3 is TGTGCCAGTAGCACCGGGACAGGGATCTCTGGTGAGCAGTTCTTC.

The V and J genes are TRBV30 and TRBJ2-1; D might be TRBD2 (5 bases). The CDR3 extends over 12 amino acids. Looked up from germline, CDR1 is GTSNPN and CDR2 is SVGIG (reference sequence). The germline V and J ends were trimmed by 2 bases and 8 bases, with 10 bases remaining between them. The CDR3 region is CAWSSLVDEQFF. The DNA for the CDR3 is TGTGCCTGGAGTTCACTAGTCGATGAGCAGTTCTTC.

This clone was seen only once. This sequence joins TRBV4-3 and TRBJ1-4, with no clear D. This CDR3 spans 15 amino acids. Germline CDR1 is LGHNA and CDR2 is YSLEER. With 0 bases removed from V and 5 bases from J, the gap between germline ends came to 10 bases. The CDR3 sequence: CASSQDRQTNEKLFF. CDR3 nucleotides: TGCGCCAGCAGCCAAGATCGGCAGACAAATGAAAAACTGTTTTTT.

The chain uses TRBV28 and TRBJ2-7, with D tentatively TRBD2 (6 bases). This CDR3 is 12 amino acids long. Trimming took off 5 bases at V and 5 bases at J, with 10 bases between the two ends. Germline V CDR1 and CDR2: MDHEN, SYDVKM. The CDR3 protein is CASSPREHEQYF. In nucleotides, the CDR3 is TGTGCCAGCAGTCCCCGGGAGCACGAGCAGTACTTC.

In this sample, this clone turned up a few times. The CDR3 coding sequence is TGTGCCAGCAGTTCCCCGGGACTAGCTAGCGAGCAGTACGTC. Translation gives CASSSPGLASEQYV. The rearrangement links TRBV6-5 to TRBJ2-7; 9 nucleotides align to TRBD2. J lost 6 bases, V lost 4 bases, and 7 bases had no gene match. This CDR3 contains 14 residues. The germline gives CDR1 MNHEY, CDR2 SVGAGI.

The chain carries TRBV10-3 and TRBJ2-7, with a weak D call TRBD2 (6 bases). The V end was cut by 6 bases, the J end by 3 bases, with 24 bases between. CDR3 length: 17 residues. Germline values: CDR1 ENHRY, CDR2 SYGVKD. As DNA, the CDR3 is TGTGCCATCAGCGAGGCGTCTAGCGACCTAGCAGACTACGAGCAGTACTTC. As protein: CAISEASSDLADYEQYF.

This chain uses TRBV4-2 with TRBJ1-2; a possible D gene is TRBD1 (6 bases). Germline V lookup: CDR1 LGHNA, CDR2 YNFKEQ. With 2 bases removed from V and 1 base from J, the gap between germline ends came to 8 bases. The CDR3 has 14 residues. In DNA form, the CDR3 reads TGTGCCAGCAGCCAAACAGGGAATAACTATGGCTACACCTTC. It encodes CASSQTGNNYGYTF.

CDR3 nucleotide sequence: TGTGCCAGCAGCACGGGACACGGACTTGGAAACACCATATATTTT. It specifies CASSTGHGLGNTIYF. The chain combines TRBV5-6 with TRBJ1-3, with D possibly matching TRBD1 (6 bases). CDR3 length: 15 amino acids. V gave up 4 bases and J gave up 3 bases, with 14 bases separating them. CDR1 and CDR2 from the germline V gene are SGHDT and YYEEEE.

This chain uses TRBV28 with TRBJ1-1, with 7 bases fitting TRBD1. Germline-derived CDR1 and CDR2 are MDHEN and SYDVKM. This CDR3 region has 13 residues. V was pared by 5 bases and J by 8 bases, with 8 bases of the junction left unmatched. CDR3 amino acids: CASSVYRDREAFF. The CDR3 DNA follows: TGTGCCAGCAGTGTTTACCGGGACAGAGAAGCTTTCTTT.

The chain carries TRBV4-2 and TRBJ2-5; 14 nucleotides align to TRBD2. The J segment lost 4 bases and the V segment lost 0 bases, leaving 7 bases of the junction unmatched. Germline values: CDR1 LGHNA, CDR2 YNFKEQ. The CDR3 is made up of 18 amino acids. CDR3 residues: CASSQDPGTSGRPETQYF. The CDR3 DNA is TGTGCCAGCAGCCAAGACCCTGGGACTAGCGGGAGACCAGAGACCCAGTACTTC.

V gene TRBV19 combines with J gene TRBJ1-5, with a weak D call TRBD1 (6 bases). CDR3 length: 13 residues. Germline V gene sequence: CDR1 LNHDA, CDR2 SQIVND (reference sequence). The V and J ends lost 6 bases and 5 bases respectively, with 11 bases between them. CDR3 sequence reads: CASSLQGDQPQHF. The CDR3 nucleotides are TGTGCCAGTAGCCTACAGGGTGATCAGCCCCAGCATTTT.

The chain couples TRBV14 to TRBJ1-2; D remains unclear. Trimming removed 3 bases from V and 2 bases from J, with 16 bases in between. Germline CDR1 is SGHDN and CDR2 is FVKESK. This CDR3 region has 16 residues. The DNA of the CDR3 is TGTGCCAGCAGCCAGGATTCCCTTACAGAGAACTATGGCTACACCTTC. This gives the protein CASSQDSLTENYGYTF.

V gene TRBV19 combines with J gene TRBJ2-5; 8 nucleotides line up with TRBD2. The trim removed 2 bases at V and 4 bases at J, leaving 9 bases unmatched. Germline V gene lookup returns CDR1 LNHDA and CDR2 SQIVND (reference sequence). CDR3 size: 16 residues. The CDR3 sequence: CASSITSAGVGETQYF. CDR3 in DNA: TGTGCCAGTAGTATAACCTCAGCGGGAGTTGGAGAGACCCAGTACTTC.

The rearrangement joins TRBV18 to TRBJ2-1; 12 nucleotides line up with TRBD2. This CDR3 contains 18 residues. Germline V CDR1 and CDR2: KGHSH, LQKENI. J was trimmed by 0 bases and V by 4 bases; bases with no gene match: 7. This chain's CDR3 is CASSLSSGRGSSYNEQFF. Here the CDR3 DNA reads TGTGCCAGCTCACTTTCTAGCGGGAGGGGAAGCTCCTACAATGAGCAGTTCTTC.

The rearrangement joins TRBV6-5 to TRBJ1-5, with 8 nucleotides matching TRBD1. This CDR3 comprises 15 residues. Germline-derived CDR1 and CDR2 are MNHEY and SVGAGI. J gave up 4 bases and V 7 bases, and 9 bases lay outside the gene matches. CDR3 in amino acids: CASNPGQGGNQPQHF. The CDR3, as DNA: TGTGCCAGCAACCCCGGACAGGGAGGTAATCAGCCCCAGCATTTT.

The chain employs TRBV5-4 and TRBJ2-1, with TRBD1 matching 9 bases. Germline assignment: CDR1 SGHNT and CDR2 YYREEE (reference sequence). The V and J ends lost 0 bases and 4 bases, in that order; junction bases with no gene match: 5. This CDR3 has 16 residues. The CDR3 nucleotides are TGTGCCAGCAGCTTGGCTGGGACAGGGAATTACAATGAGCAGTTCTTC. This codes for CASSLAGTGNYNEQFF. The whole variable domain, filled in from reference TRBV5-4 and TRBJ2-1, reads ETGVTQSPTHLIKTRGQQVTLRCSSQSGHNTVSWYQQALGQGPQFIFQYYREEENGRGNFPPRFSGLQFPNYSSELNVNALELDDSALYLCASSLAGTGNYNEQFFGPGTRLTVL.

The CDR3 sequence: CASSQVRSSGSSYEQYV. The CDR3 DNA sequence: TGTGCCAGCAGCCAAGTTCGTAGTAGCGGGAGCTCCTACGAGCAGTACGTC. This chain joins TRBV14 and TRBJ2-7; TRBD2 agrees at 9 bases. The CDR3 spans 17 residues. V was clipped by 1 base and J by 0 bases; unmatched bases: 7. CDR1 SGHDN and CDR2 FVKESK come from the germline V gene.

This clone came up once. This chain uses TRBV28 with TRBJ2-1; TRBD2 aligns across 8 bases. V shed 6 bases, J shed 9 bases, and the junction held 13 bases outside the gene matches. The germline V gene encodes CDR1 MDHEN and CDR2 SYDVKM. This CDR3 region has 15 residues. The CDR3 DNA reads TGTGCCAGCAGCCCCGGATCCGGGAGGGCCATTGAGCAGTTCTTC. This translates into CASSPGSGRAIEQFF.

This clone was seen only a few times. The rearrangement links TRBV19 to TRBJ2-5, with D maybe TRBD1 (6 bases). The CDR3 is 15 residues long. The V gene lost 6 bases and the J gene lost 1 base, with 15 bases spanning the gap. CDR1 and CDR2 from the germline V gene are LNHDA and SQIVND (reference sequence). The CDR3 loop is CASSQQGSLQETQYF. CDR3 DNA: TGTGCCAGTAGCCAACAGGGAAGTCTCCAAGAGACCCAGTACTTC.

V usage is TRBV27 and J usage is TRBJ2-3; D may be TRBD1 (6 bases). The germline CDR1 and CDR2 sequences are MNHEY and SMNVEV (reference sequence). Between the trimmed V and J ends, which lost 5 bases and 3 bases, there was a span of 12 bases. The CDR3 consists of 14 residues. The DNA for the CDR3 is TGTGCCAGCAGTCGTACAGGGTTAACAGATACGCAGTATTTT. Amino acids: CASSRTGLTDTQYF.

The J gene is TRBJ2-3, the V gene TRBV7-2, with D possibly TRBD2 on 6 matching bases. Germline V gene data show CDR1 as SGHTA and CDR2 as FQGNSA. The CDR3 contains 14 residues. The V and J ends lost 1 base and 5 bases respectively, with 10 bases between them. The CDR3 DNA reads as TGTGCCAGCAGCTTAGTGGCGGGACTAGATACGCAGTATTTT. Protein: CASSLVAGLDTQYF.

This chain links TRBV6-1 with TRBJ2-7, with 8 bases matching TRBD1. The V gene's germline CDR1 is MNHNS and CDR2 SASEGT. The length of the CDR3 is 14 residues. V was clipped by 10 bases and J by 3 bases; unmatched bases: 11. CDR3 sequence: CATSGGTYLYEQYV. The CDR3 region has the DNA TGTGCCACCTCAGGGGGCACCTACCTCTACGAGCAGTACGTC.

This clone was recorded once. The rearrangement joins TRBV28 to TRBJ1-2; 8 bases are shared with TRBD1. Per germline, CDR1 MDHEN and CDR2 SYDVKM. The CDR3 is made up of 14 amino acids. J was trimmed by 4 bases and V by 5 bases; bases with no gene match: 6. The CDR3 sequence is CASSMTGVLYGYTF. CDR3 nucleotides: TGTGCCAGCAGTATGACAGGGGTTCTCTATGGCTACACCTTC.

In the case of this clone: The sample has other DNA sequences that encode this CDR3 too. CDR3: CASSLGQGGYNEQFF. The CDR3 DNA sequence: TGCGCCAGCAGCTTGGGGCAGGGCGGCTACAATGAGCAGTTCTTC. This chain joins TRBV5-1 and TRBJ2-1, with D possibly TRBD1 on 5 matching bases. Germline values: CDR1 SGHRS, CDR2 YFSETQ. The CDR3 loop spans 15 amino acids. The V end was cut by 0 bases, the J end by 3 bases, with 10 bases between.

This clone appeared once. The chain is built from TRBV19 and TRBJ1-5, with no clear D. V was shortened by 5 bases and J by 4 bases, with 15 bases between the two germline ends. Germline CDR1 reads LNHDA; CDR2 reads SQIVND (reference sequence). This CDR3 has 15 residues. The CDR3 DNA follows: TGTGCCAGTAGTCTCACGTCAGTAAGAAATCAGCCCCAGCATTTT. Translation gives CASSLTSVRNQPQHF.